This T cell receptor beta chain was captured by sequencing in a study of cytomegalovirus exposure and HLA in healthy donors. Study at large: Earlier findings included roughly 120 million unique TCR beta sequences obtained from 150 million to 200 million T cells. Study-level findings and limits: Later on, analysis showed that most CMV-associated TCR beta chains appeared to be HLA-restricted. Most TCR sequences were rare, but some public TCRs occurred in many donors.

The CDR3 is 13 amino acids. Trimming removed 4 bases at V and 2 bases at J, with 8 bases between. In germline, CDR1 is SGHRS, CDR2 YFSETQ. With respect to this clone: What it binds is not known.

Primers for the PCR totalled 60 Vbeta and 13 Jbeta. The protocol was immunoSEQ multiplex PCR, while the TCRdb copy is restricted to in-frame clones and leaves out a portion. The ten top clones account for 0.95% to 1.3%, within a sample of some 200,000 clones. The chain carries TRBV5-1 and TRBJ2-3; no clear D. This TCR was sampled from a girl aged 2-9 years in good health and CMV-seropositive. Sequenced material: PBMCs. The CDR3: CASSTQITDTQYF. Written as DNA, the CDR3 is TGCGCCAGCAGCACACAGATCACAGATACGCAGTATTTT.